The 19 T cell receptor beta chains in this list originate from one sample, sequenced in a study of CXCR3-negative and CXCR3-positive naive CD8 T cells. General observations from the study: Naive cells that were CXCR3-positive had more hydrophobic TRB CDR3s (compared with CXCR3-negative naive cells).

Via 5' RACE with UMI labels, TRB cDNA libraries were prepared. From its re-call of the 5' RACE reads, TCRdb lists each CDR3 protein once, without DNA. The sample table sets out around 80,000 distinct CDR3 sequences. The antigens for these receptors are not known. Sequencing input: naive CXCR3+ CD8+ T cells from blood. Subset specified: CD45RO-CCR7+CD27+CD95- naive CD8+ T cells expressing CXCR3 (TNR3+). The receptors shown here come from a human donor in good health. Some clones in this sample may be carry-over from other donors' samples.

CDR3 residues: CSVVSGDSLNYGYTF. The gene calls are TRBV29-1 and TRBJ1-2; the D call from TCRdb, TRBD1, cannot be confirmed without DNA. The CDR3 totals 15 residues. Germline V gene lookup returns CDR1 SQVTM and CDR2 ANQGSEA.

CDR3 protein: CASSQGKSSYEQYF. J is TRBJ2-7 and V is TRBV4-3. Germline V CDR1 and CDR2: LGHNA, YSLEER. The CDR3 is 14 residues long.

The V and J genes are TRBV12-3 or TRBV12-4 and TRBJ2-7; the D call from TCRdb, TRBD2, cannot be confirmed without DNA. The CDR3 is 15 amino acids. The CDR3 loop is CASSFGTGGSYEQYF.

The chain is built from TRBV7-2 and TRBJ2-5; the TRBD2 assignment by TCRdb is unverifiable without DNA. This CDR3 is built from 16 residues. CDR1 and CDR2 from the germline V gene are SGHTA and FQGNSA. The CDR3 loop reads CASSLGLAGGQETQYF. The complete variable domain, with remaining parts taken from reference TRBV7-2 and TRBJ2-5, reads GAGVSQSPSNKVTEKGKDVELRCDPISGHTALYWYRQSLGQGLEFLIYFQGNSAPDKSGLPSDRFSAERTGGSVSTLTIQRTQQEDSAVYLCASSLGLAGGQETQYFGPGTRLLVL.

The CDR3 here is CASSIPAGVDNEQFF. V is TRBV19 and J is TRBJ2-1; TCRdb calls TRBD2, which cannot be checked without DNA. Germline CDR1 is LNHDA and CDR2 is SQIVND (reference sequence). The CDR3 has 15 residues. The full variable domain, rest sourced from reference TRBV19 and TRBJ2-1, is DGGITQSPKYLFRKEGQNVTLSCEQNLNHDAMYWYRQDPGQGLRLIYYSQIVNDFQKGDIAEGYSVSREKKESFPLTVTSAQKNPTAFYLCASSIPAGVDNEQFFGPGTRLTVL.

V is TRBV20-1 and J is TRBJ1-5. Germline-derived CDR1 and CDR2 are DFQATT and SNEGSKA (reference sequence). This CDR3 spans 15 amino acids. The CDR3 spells CSAWERRGGNQPQHF.

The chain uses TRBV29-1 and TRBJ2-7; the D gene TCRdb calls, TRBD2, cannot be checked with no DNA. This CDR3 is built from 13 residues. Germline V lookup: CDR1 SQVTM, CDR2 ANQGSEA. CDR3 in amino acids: CSVASGCPYEQYF.

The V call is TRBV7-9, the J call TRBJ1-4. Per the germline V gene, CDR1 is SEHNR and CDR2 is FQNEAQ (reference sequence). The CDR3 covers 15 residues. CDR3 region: CASSLAPVGDEKLFF.

The CDR3 sequence: CATLGRNEQFF. The gene calls are TRBV7-2 and TRBJ2-1. The CDR3 consists of 11 residues. Germline V lookup: CDR1 SGHTA, CDR2 FQGNSA.

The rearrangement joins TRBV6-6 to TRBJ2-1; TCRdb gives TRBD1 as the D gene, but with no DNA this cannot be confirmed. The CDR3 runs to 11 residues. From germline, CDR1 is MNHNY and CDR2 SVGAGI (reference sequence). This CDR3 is CASGANNEQFF.

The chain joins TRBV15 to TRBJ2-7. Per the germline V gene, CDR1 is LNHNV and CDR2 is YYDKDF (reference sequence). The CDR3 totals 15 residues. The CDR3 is CATTRDRDPFYEQYF.

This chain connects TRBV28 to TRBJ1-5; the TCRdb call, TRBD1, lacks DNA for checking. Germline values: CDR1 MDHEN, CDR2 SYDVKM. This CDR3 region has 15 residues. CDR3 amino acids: CASSPDRGRYQPQHF.

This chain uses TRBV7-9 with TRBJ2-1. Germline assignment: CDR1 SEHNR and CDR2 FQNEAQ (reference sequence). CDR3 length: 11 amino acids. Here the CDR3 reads CASSPQFDNNF.

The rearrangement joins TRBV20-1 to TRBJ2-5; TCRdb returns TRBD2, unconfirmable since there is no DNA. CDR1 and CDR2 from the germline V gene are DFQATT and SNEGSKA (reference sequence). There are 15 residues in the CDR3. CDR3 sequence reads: CSAREASGRLETQYF.

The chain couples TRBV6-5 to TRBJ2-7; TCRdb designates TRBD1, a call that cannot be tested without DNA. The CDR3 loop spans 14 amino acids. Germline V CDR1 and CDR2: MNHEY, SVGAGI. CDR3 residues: CASRGLGPSYEQYF.

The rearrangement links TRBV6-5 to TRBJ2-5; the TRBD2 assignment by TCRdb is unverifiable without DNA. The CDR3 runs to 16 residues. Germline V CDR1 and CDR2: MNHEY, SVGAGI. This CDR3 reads CASSSVAGRYQETQYF.

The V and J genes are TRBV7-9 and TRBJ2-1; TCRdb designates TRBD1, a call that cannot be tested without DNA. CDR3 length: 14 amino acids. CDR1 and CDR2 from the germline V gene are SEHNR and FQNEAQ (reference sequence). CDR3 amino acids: CASSSKGQANEQFF.

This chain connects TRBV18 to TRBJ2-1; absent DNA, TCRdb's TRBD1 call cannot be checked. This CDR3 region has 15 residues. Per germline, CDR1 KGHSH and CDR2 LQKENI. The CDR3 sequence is CASSPPTGHYNEQFF.

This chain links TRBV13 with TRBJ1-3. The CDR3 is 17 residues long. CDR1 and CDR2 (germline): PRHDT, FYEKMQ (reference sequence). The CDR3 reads CASSLGVLGGSGNTIYF.